This T cell receptor beta chain was identified during a study of T cells in tuberculosis. V lost 8 bases and J lost 6; bases outside the gene matches: 8. This CDR3 region has 14 residues. Per germline, CDR1 MNHEY and CDR2 SMNVEV (reference sequence). On average roughly 90,000 T cells per donor were immunosequenced. Generated by immunoSEQ multiplex PCR, the TCRdb table keeps only in-frame clones and is missing some. Of 40,000 to 45,000 clones listed, roughly 96% were seen once; the top ten hold approximately 7.6%. The clonotype originates from a donor aged 10 to 29 with latent tuberculosis or without tuberculosis infection. The sample taken for sequencing was PBMCs. V usage is TRBV27 and J usage is TRBJ2-1; 9 positions agree with TRBD2. CDR3 DNA sequence: TGTGCCAGCCTATCTAGCGGGGTAGGCAATGAGCAGTTCTTC. As protein: CASLSSGVGNEQFF.